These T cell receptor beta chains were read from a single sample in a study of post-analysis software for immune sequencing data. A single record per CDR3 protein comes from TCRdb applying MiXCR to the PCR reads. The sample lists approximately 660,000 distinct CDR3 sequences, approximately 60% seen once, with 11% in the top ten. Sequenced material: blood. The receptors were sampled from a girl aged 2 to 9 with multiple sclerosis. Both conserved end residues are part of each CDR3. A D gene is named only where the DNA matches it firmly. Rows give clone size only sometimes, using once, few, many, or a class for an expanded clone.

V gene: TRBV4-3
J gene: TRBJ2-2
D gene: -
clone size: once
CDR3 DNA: TGCGCCAGCAGCCAAGATCGGGGCGGGTCTACCGGGGAGCTGTTTTTT
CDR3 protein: CASSQDRGGSTGELFF

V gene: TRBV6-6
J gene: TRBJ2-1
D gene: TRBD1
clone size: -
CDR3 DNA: TGTGCCAGCGGACGGCCCCGGGGACAGGGTTACAATGAGCAGTTCTTT
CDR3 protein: CASGRPRGQGYNEQFF

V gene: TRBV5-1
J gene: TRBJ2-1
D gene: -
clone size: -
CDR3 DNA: TGCGCCAGCAGCTTGGCAGGCAGGTTCCTTATGGATGAGCAGTTCTTC
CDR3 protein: CASSLAGRFLMDEQFF

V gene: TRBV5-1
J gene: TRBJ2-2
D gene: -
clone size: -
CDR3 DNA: TGCGCCAGCAGCTTGTTTCCAGCCGCCGGGGAGCTGTTTTTT
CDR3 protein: CASSLFPAAGELFF

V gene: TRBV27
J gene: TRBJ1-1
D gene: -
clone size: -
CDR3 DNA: TGTGCCAGCAGTTTAAAGGGAACGACTGAAGCTTTCTTT
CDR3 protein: CASSLKGTTEAFF

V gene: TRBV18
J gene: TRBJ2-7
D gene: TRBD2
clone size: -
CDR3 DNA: TGTGCCAGCTCACAACCGACTAGCGGGAAGTACGAGCAGTACTTC
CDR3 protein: CASSQPTSGKYEQYF

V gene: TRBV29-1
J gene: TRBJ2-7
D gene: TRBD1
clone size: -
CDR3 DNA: TGCAGCGTTGAAGACCCGACAGGGCAGAGGCGGGAGCAGTACTTC
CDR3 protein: CSVEDPTGQRREQYF

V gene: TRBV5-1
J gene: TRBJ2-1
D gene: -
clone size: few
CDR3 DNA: TGCGCCAGCAGCTTGATACTATCCGAAGGGGATGAGCAGTTCTTC
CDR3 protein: CASSLILSEGDEQFF

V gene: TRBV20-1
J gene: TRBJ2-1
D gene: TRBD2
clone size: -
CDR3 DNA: TGCAGTGCTAGAGATCCTCCGCTAGCGGGAGTTTCTCGGGCTGAGCAGTTCTTC
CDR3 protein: CSARDPPLAGVSRAEQFF

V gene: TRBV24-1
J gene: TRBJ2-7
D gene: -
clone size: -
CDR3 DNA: TGTGCCACCAGTGCCAGGACGAATTTTCCTATTAGCTCCTACGAGCAGTACTTC
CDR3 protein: CATSARTNFPISSYEQYF

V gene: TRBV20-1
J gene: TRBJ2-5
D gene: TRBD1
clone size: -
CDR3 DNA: TGCAGTGCTACTAAGACAGGGTACCAAGAGACCCAGTACTTC
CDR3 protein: CSATKTGYQETQYF

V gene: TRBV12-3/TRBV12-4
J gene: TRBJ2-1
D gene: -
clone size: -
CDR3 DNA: TGTGCCAGCACCCCCGGGCAGGGGTCAGGGTTTTACAATGAGCAGTTCTTC
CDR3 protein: CASTPGQGSGFYNEQFF

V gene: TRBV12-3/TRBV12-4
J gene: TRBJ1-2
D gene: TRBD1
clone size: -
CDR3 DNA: TGTGCCAGCAGTGCCGGGACAGGGAATGGCTACACCTTC
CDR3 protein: CASSAGTGNGYTF

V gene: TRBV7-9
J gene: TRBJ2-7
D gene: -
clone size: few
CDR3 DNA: TGTGCCAGCAGTTCTGAGAGATACGAGCAGTACTTC
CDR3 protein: CASSSERYEQYF

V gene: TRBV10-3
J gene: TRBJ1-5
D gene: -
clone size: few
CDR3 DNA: TGTGCCATCAAGGACAGTTTAGATCAGCCCCAGCATTTT
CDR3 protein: CAIKDSLDQPQHF

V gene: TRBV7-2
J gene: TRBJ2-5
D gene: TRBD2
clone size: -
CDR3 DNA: TGTGCCAGCAGCTTAGAGGGACTAGCCTACCAAGAGACCCAGTACTTC
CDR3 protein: CASSLEGLAYQETQYF

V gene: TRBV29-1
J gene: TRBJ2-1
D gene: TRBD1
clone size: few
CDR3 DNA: TGCAGCGTCGATTTGGGACAGGGGAAGGGATCCTACAATGAGCAGTTCTTC
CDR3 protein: CSVDLGQGKGSYNEQFF

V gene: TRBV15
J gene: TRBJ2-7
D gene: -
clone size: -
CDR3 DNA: TGTGCCACCAGTTCCGACCGTTACGAGCAGTACTTC
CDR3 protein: CATSSDRYEQYF

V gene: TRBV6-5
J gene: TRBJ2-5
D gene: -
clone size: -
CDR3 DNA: TGTGCCGTCCAGACCCCAGAGACCCAGTACTTC
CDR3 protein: CAVQTPETQYF

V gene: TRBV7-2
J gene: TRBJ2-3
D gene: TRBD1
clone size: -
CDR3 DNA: TGTGCAATGGAACAGGGGGCGGATACGCAGTATTTT
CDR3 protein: CAMEQGADTQYF

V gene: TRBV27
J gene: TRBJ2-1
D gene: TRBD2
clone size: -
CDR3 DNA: TGTGCCAGCAGTTTTTTGGCGGGAGCAAGTAATGAGCAGTTCTTC
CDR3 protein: CASSFLAGASNEQFF

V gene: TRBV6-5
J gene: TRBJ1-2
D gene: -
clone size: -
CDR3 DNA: TGTGCCAGCAGTTATGAAGGGTTGCGAGGCTACACCTTC
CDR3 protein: CASSYEGLRGYTF

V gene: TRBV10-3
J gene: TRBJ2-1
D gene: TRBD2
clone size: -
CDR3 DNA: TGTGCCACGGGGGAAGGCGGGAGGGAACTCAATGAGCAGTTCTTC
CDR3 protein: CATGEGGRELNEQFF

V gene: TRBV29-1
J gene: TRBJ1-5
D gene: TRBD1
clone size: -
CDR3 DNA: TGCAGCGTAGCCACAGGGGTTGATCAGCCCCAGCATTTT
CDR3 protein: CSVATGVDQPQHF

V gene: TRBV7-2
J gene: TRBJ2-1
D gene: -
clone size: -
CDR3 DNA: TGTGCCAGCAGCTCCGGGCCGGGAAGAGGCAATGAGCAGTTCTTC
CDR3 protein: CASSSGPGRGNEQFF

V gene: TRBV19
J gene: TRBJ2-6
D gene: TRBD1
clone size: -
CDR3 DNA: TGTGCCAGCCTGCCTTCCTCGGACAGGGGAGGGAGGGCCAACGTCCTGACTTTC
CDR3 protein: CASLPSSDRGGRANVLTF

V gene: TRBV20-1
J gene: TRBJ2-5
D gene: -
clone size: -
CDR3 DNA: TGCAGTGCTAGAAACCCAGGCTCGGAGACCCAGTACTTC
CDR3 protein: CSARNPGSETQYF

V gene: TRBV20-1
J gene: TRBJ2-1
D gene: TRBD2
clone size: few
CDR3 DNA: TGCAGTGCTAGAGGCAGCGGGAGATACAATGAGCAGTTCTTC
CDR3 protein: CSARGSGRYNEQFF

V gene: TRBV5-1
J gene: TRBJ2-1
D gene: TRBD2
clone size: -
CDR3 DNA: TGCGCCAGCACCCTACTAGCGGGACCGTCCAATGAGCAGTTCTTC
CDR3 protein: CASTLLAGPSNEQFF

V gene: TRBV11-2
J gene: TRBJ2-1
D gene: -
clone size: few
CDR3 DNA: TGTGCCAGCAGCTTAGTGGGTAGCGGTTCGAGGGATGAGCAGTTCTTC
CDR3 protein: CASSLVGSGSRDEQFF

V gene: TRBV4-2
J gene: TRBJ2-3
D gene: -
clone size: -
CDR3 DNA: TGTGCCAGCAGCCAAGGTTCGAGACAAAACACAGATACGCAGTATTTT
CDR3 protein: CASSQGSRQNTDTQYF

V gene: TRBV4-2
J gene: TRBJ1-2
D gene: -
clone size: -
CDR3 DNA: TGTGCCAGCAGCCAAGTAGAGGGGACCGACTATGGCTACACCTTC
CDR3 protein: CASSQVEGTDYGYTF

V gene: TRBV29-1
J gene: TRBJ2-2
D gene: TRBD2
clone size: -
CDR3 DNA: TGCAGCGTTGATAGCGGGAGTGGCACCGGGGAGCTGTTTTTT
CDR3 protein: CSVDSGSGTGELFF

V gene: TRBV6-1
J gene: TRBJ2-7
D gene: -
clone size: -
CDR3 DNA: TGTGCCAGCAGTGACCTATGGGGCTCCGAGCAGTACTTC
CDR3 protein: CASSDLWGSEQYF

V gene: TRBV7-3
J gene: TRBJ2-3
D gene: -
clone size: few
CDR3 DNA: TGTGCCAGCAGCTTAGGGGCTAGCCGTGGGGATACGCAGTATTTT
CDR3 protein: CASSLGASRGDTQYF

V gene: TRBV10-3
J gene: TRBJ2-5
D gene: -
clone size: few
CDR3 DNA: TGTGCCATCAGTTCAACCGCCGGATGGGATGCGGAGACCCAGTACTTC
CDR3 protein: CAISSTAGWDAETQYF

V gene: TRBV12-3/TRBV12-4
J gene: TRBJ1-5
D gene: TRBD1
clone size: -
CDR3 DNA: TGTGCCAGCAGTCCGAGGACAGGGGGCTTATTCTATCAGCCCCAGCATTTT
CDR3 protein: CASSPRTGGLFYQPQHF

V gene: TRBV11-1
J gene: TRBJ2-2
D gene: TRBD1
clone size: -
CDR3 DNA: TGTGCCAGCAGCCCTACCCGGGACAGGGGAACCCCCCGAAATCCCAACACCGGGGAGCTGTTTTTT
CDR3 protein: CASSPTRDRGTPRNPNTGELFF

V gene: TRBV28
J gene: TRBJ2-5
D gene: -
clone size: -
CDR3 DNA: TGTGCCAGCAGTTTATCCGGGGGGCGAAGAGAAGAGACCCAGTACTTC
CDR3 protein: CASSLSGGRREETQYF

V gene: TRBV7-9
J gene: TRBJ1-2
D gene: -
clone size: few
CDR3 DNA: TGTGCCAGCAGCTTTTGGGGGACCGCGACTAACTATGGCTACACCTTC
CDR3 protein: CASSFWGTATNYGYTF

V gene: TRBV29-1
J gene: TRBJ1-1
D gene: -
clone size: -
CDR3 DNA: TGCAGCGTCGATGCAGGAGTAAACACTGAAGCTTTCTTT
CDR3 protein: CSVDAGVNTEAFF

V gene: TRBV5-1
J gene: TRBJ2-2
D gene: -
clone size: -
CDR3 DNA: TGCGCCAGCAGCTTGGATTCGAGGGGGGCTGCGAACACCGGGGAGCTGTTTTTT
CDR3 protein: CASSLDSRGAANTGELFF

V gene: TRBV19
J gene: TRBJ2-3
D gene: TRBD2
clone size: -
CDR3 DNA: TGTGCCAGTACGGCGGCTAGCGGCTCAGATACGCAGTATTTT
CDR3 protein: CASTAASGSDTQYF

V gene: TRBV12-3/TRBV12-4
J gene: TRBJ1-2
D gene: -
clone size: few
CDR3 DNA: TGTGCCAGCAGTTTAGTGAGGGATGGCTACACCTTC
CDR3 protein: CASSLVRDGYTF

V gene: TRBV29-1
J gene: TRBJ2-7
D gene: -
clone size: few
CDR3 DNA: TGCAGCGGCCGGTCTTCCTACGAGCAGTACTTC
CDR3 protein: CSGRSSYEQYF

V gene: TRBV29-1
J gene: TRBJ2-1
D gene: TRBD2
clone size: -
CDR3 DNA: TGCAGCGTGACACCGGGACTAGCTACCTCCTACAATGAGCAGTTCTTC
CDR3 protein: CSVTPGLATSYNEQFF

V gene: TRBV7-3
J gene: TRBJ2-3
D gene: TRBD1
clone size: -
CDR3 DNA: TGTGCCAGCAGCTTGGGACAGGGGATCGTTGCCACAGATACGCAGTATTTT
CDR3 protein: CASSLGQGIVATDTQYF

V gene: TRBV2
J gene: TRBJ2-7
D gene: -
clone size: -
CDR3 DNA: TGTGCCAGCATGGCGAGACTAGTGGGTGAGCAGTACTTC
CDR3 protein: CASMARLVGEQYF

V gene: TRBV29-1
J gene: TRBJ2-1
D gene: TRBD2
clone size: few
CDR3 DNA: TGCAGCGTTGCCAAGCGGGAGATCTCCTACAATGAGCAGTTCTTC
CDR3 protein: CSVAKREISYNEQFF

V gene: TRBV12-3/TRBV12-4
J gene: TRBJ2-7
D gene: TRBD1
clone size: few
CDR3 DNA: TGTGCCAGCAGTTTACTCCAGGGGGCATCTTTCGAGCAGTACTTC
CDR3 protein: CASSLLQGASFEQYF

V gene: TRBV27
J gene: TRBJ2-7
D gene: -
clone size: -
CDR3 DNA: TGTGCCAGCAGTTCGCCCCGGGACATTCACTACGAGCAGTACTTC
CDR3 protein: CASSSPRDIHYEQYF